One sample yielded the 30 T cell receptor beta chains listed below, sequenced in a study of T-cell reconstitution after alpha-beta-depleted transplantation in children. A TCRbeta library incorporating unique molecular identifiers was prepared. TCRdb re-derived calls from the PCR reads in MiXCR, one entry per CDR3 protein. This table has a few hundred thousand distinct CDR3 sequences, 10% appearing once. The specimen comprised PBMCs from the stem cell graft donor, sampled from the stem cell graft. These receptors all stem from a human donor who donated a stem cell graft to a child with acute lymphoblastic leukemia.

This clonotype was detected a few times. V gene TRBV2 combines with J gene TRBJ1-1; TRBD1 aligns across 7 bases. The CDR3 length is 13 residues. Germline lookup yields CDR1 SNHLY and CDR2 FYNNEI. V lost 7 bases to trimming and J lost 0 bases; unmatched junction nucleotides: 2. The CDR3 is CASNRGLNTEAFF. The CDR3 DNA is TGTGCCAGCAACAGGGGACTGAACACTGAAGCTTTCTTT.

In this sample, this clonotype turned up many times. The gene calls are TRBV7-9 and TRBJ2-7; D perhaps matches TRBD1 (6 bases). Per germline, CDR1 SEHNR and CDR2 FQNEAQ (reference sequence). Trimming took 3 bases from V and 3 from J, leaving 9 bases between them. The CDR3 consists of 13 residues. CDR3 sequence reads: CASSFTGNYEQYF. Written as DNA, the CDR3 is TGTGCCAGCAGCTTTACAGGGAACTACGAGCAGTACTTC.

The V and J genes are TRBV27 and TRBJ1-5, with D uncertain. Trimming removed 0 bases from V and 5 bases from J, with 8 bases in between. The CDR3 covers 14 residues. Germline CDR1 reads MNHEY; CDR2 reads SMNVEV (reference sequence). The CDR3 coding sequence is TGTGCCAGCAGTTTATCTGAGGCGGATCAGCCCCAGCATTTT. Amino acid sequence: CASSLSEADQPQHF.

This clonotype was counted at least ten times. The chain is built from TRBV2 and TRBJ2-7; D may be TRBD2 (6 bases). Trimming cost V 2 bases and J 1 base, with 15 bases left between them. This CDR3 region has 16 residues. From germline, CDR1 is SNHLY and CDR2 FYNNEI. DNA for the CDR3: TGTGCCAGCAGTGAACCTTATAGGGACTCGTCCTACGAGCAGTACTTC. As protein: CASSEPYRDSSYEQYF.

Only a few counts were recorded for this clonotype. The chain is built from TRBV15 and TRBJ2-5; 7 nucleotides match TRBD1. The CDR3 contains 16 residues. Trimming removed 5 bases from V and 3 bases from J; junction bases left unmatched: 12. Germline values: CDR1 LNHNV, CDR2 YYDKDF (reference sequence). This CDR3 reads CATSEPGTEMKETQYF. The CDR3 nucleotides are TGTGCCACCAGCGAGCCCGGGACAGAGATGAAAGAGACCCAGTACTTC.

The genes are TRBV4-1 and TRBJ1-2; the D is unclear. Trimming pared 1 base from V and 5 bases from J, leaving 11 bases between. Per germline, CDR1 MGHRA and CDR2 YSYEKL. There are 14 residues in the CDR3. The CDR3 DNA reads as TGCGCCAGCAGCCAAGCGCTGAGCTCTTATGGCTACACCTTC. Protein: CASSQALSSYGYTF.

This clonotype was observed many times. The chain uses TRBV7-2 and TRBJ2-2, with 14 bases aligning to TRBD2. Germline CDR1 SGHTA, CDR2 FQGNSA. J lost 6 bases, V lost 3 bases, and 6 bases had no gene match. The CDR3 is 17 residues long. The CDR3 region is CASSFYGLAGGAGELFF. The DNA of the CDR3 is TGTGCCAGCAGCTTTTACGGACTAGCGGGAGGTGCCGGGGAGCTGTTTTTT.

V usage is TRBV7-9 and J usage is TRBJ2-1; 9 nucleotides agree with TRBD2. The CDR3 is 17 residues long. V lost 2 bases and J lost 5; bases outside the gene matches: 10. Germline CDR1 is SEHNR and CDR2 is FQNEAQ (reference sequence). CDR3 in amino acids: CASSLRLEAGGHNEQFF. The CDR3 DNA is TGTGCCAGCAGCTTACGGCTAGAAGCGGGAGGTCACAATGAGCAGTTCTTC.

This clonotype appeared a few times. The gene calls are TRBV12-5 and TRBJ2-7, with D perhaps TRBD1 or TRBD2 (5 bases each). Trimming cost V 4 bases and J 3 bases, with 10 bases left between them. Germline lookup yields CDR1 LGHNT and CDR2 FRNRAP. The CDR3 has 13 amino acids. The CDR3 sequence is CASGSRDLYEQYF. The CDR3, as DNA: TGTGCTAGTGGTTCCCGGGACCTCTACGAGCAGTACTTC. Full variable domain (missing parts from reference TRBV12-5 and TRBJ2-7): DARVTQTPRHKVTEMGQEVTMRCQPILGHNTVFWYRQTMMQGLELLAYFRNRAPLDDSGMPKDRFSAEMPDATLATLKIQPSEPRDSAVYFCASGSRDLYEQYFGPGTRLTVT.

The genes are TRBV7-2 and TRBJ2-7, with 9 bases matching TRBD2. The V gene end was trimmed by 4 bases and the J gene end by 3 bases; junction bases not matched to a gene: 7. The CDR3 spans 15 residues. CDR1 and CDR2 (germline): SGHTA, FQGNSA. The DNA for the CDR3 is TGTGCCAGCAGCTCGATAGCGGGAGCCTTCTACGAGCAGTACTTC. This codes for CASSSIAGAFYEQYF.

This clonotype was seen many times. The chain couples TRBV6-5 to TRBJ2-3; 8 bases line up with TRBD2. Trimming took 0 bases from V and 5 from J; bases not matched to a gene: 4. This CDR3 has 15 residues. Germline loops: CDR1 MNHEY, CDR2 SVGAGI. The CDR3 DNA is TGTGCCAGCAGTTACTCGATGGCGGGAGGAGATACGCAGTATTTT. Its protein is CASSYSMAGGDTQYF.

This rearrangement joins TRBV6-5 to TRBJ2-1, with 7 bases that match TRBD2. This CDR3 is built from 16 residues. Germline assignment: CDR1 MNHEY and CDR2 SVGAGI. Trimming removed 4 bases from V and 1 base from J; junction bases left unmatched: 7. CDR3 residues: CASSSGQGGSYNEQFF. The CDR3 coding sequence is TGTGCCAGCAGTTCTGGCCAGGGAGGGTCCTACAATGAGCAGTTCTTC.

This clonotype was counted ten times or more. The chain couples TRBV6-2 or TRBV6-3 to TRBJ2-1; 9 bases are shared with TRBD1. The germline gives CDR1 MNHEY, CDR2 SVGEGT. This CDR3 has 12 residues. V lost 5 bases, J lost 15 bases, and 8 bases stayed unmatched. CDR3 DNA: TGTGCCAGCAGTCGGAGCGGGGACAGGGTGTTCTTC. Translation gives CASSRSGDRVFF.

As to this clonotype: One base away lies a much larger clone, so this may be a sequencing read error. V usage is TRBV5-6 and J usage is TRBJ2-7; 10 nucleotides agree with TRBD2. Germline V lookup: CDR1 SGHDT, CDR2 YYEEEE. The CDR3 spans 14 residues. CDR3 coding DNA: TGTGCCGGCAGCTCGGGACTAGCGATCTACGAGCAGTACTTC. Translation: CAGSSGLAIYEQYF.

This clonotype has just a few counts. CDR3 amino acids: CASSQNRPYEQYF. In DNA, the CDR3 is TGCGCCAGCAGCCAAAACAGACCCTACGAGCAGTACTTC. V usage is TRBV4-3 and J usage is TRBJ2-7; no clear D gene. Trimming removed 2 bases from V and 2 bases from J, with 7 bases in between. CDR1 and CDR2 from the germline V gene are LGHNA and YSLEER. CDR3 length equals 13 residues.

Points on this clonotype: Its ends do not fully match the called genes, so a read error is possible. V and J are TRBV18 and TRBJ2-2; tentatively, D is TRBD2 (5 bases). The CDR3 extends over 15 amino acids. Germline V CDR1 and CDR2: KGHSH, LQKENI. CDR3 sequence reads: CASSPGTGNSGEPFF. The CDR3 DNA reads as TGTGCCAGCTCACCGGGAACCGGGAACTCCGGGGAGCCGTTTTTT.

This chain uses TRBV12-3 or TRBV12-4 with TRBJ2-7, with 7 nucleotides matching TRBD1. This CDR3 spans 13 amino acids. V lost 7 bases to trimming and J lost 3 bases; unmatched junction nucleotides: 6. CDR3 amino acids: CASTPTGVYEQYF. The CDR3 DNA follows: TGTGCCAGCACCCCAACAGGGGTCTACGAGCAGTACTTC.

The J gene is TRBJ1-1, the V gene TRBV16, with a weak D call TRBD1 (6 bases). The CDR3 totals 12 residues. Germline V gene sequence: CDR1 KGHSY, CDR2 FQNENV. Trimming left V 8 bases short and J 9 bases short, with 16 bases between. The chain's CDR3 is CASGFGTIQAFF. For the CDR3, the DNA is TGTGCCAGCGGCTTTGGGACAATCCAAGCTTTCTTT.

The V gene is TRBV7-8, the J gene TRBJ2-2; no clear D. V was trimmed by 1 base and J by 1 base, leaving 7 bases between them. The CDR3 consists of 15 residues. CDR1 is SGHVS, CDR2 FQNEAQ, per germline. The CDR3 here is CASSLVWGNTGELFF. The CDR3 coding sequence is TGTGCCAGCAGCTTAGTGTGGGGGAACACCGGGGAGCTGTTTTTT.

This clonotype was counted ten times or more. The chain uses TRBV11-2 and TRBJ2-7; TRBD2 matches 12 bases. Germline-derived CDR1 and CDR2 are SGHAT and FQNNGV. Trimming at V came to 2 bases and at J to 6 bases, leaving 14 bases not matched to a gene. The CDR3 totals 18 residues. CDR3: CASSLYGRLAGGPSEQYF. The CDR3 DNA is TGTGCCAGCAGCTTATATGGCCGCCTAGCGGGAGGGCCTAGCGAGCAGTACTTC.

The CDR3 region has the DNA TGTGCCAGCAGCGACACCGACCAAGAGACCCAGTACTTC. Amino acid sequence: CASSDTDQETQYF. The genes are TRBV6-2 or TRBV6-3 and TRBJ2-5; D is uncertain. The V end lost 6 bases, the J end lost 0 bases, and 8 bases lay between the germline ends. The germline gives CDR1 MNHEY, CDR2 SVGEGT. This CDR3 comprises 13 residues.

This clonotype was found a few times. The genes are TRBV7-6 and TRBJ2-1; 13 nucleotides match TRBD2. The J segment lost 10 bases and the V segment lost 0 bases, leaving 9 bases of the junction unmatched. Germline V lookup: CDR1 SGHVS, CDR2 FNYEAQ. The length of the CDR3 is 17 residues. The chain's CDR3 is CASSLANTWTSGGEQFF. In DNA, the CDR3 is TGTGCCAGCAGCTTAGCTAATACTTGGACTAGCGGGGGAGAGCAGTTCTTC.

The table lists this clonotype with many counts. The chain recombines TRBV7-9 with TRBJ1-2; D gene ambiguous. The CDR3 spans 13 residues. V gave up 5 bases and J gave up 8 bases, with 15 bases separating them. The germline V gene encodes CDR1 SEHNR and CDR2 FQNEAQ (reference sequence). CDR3 loop: CASSPSLASGYTF. The DNA of the CDR3 is TGTGCCAGCAGCCCCTCGTTGGCTTCCGGCTACACCTTC.

The chain links TRBV7-8 to TRBJ2-5; 10 bases match TRBD2. V shed 2 bases, J shed 5 bases, and the junction held 8 bases outside the gene matches. Germline lookup yields CDR1 SGHVS and CDR2 FQNEAQ. The length of the CDR3 is 16 residues. The CDR3 protein is CASSLMVAGGQETQYF. Written as DNA, the CDR3 is TGTGCCAGCAGCTTAATGGTAGCGGGAGGACAGGAGACCCAGTACTTC.

This clonotype was seen more than once but under ten times. V is TRBV7-6 and J is TRBJ2-7, with D possibly TRBD2 on 6 matching bases. V was pared by 0 bases and J by 2 bases, with 11 bases between. Germline-derived CDR1 and CDR2 are SGHVS and FNYEAQ. The CDR3 length is 15 residues. CDR3 sequence (DNA): TGTGCCAGCAGCTTAGCGGGAGGTCGGCCCTACGAGCAGTACTTC. Protein product: CASSLAGGRPYEQYF.

The J gene is TRBJ2-2, the V gene TRBV18, with D uncertain. Germline values: CDR1 KGHSH, CDR2 LQKENI. The CDR3 has 12 residues. With 3 bases removed from V and 6 bases from J, the gap between germline ends came to 5 bases. The CDR3 here is CASSPEAGELFF. As DNA, the CDR3 is TGTGCCAGCTCACCTGAGGCCGGGGAGCTGTTTTTT.

This clonotype has only a few counts. V gene TRBV7-2 combines with J gene TRBJ2-1, with TRBD2 identical over 13 bases. V lost 1 base, J lost 9 bases, and 0 bases stayed unmatched. The length of the CDR3 is 14 residues. Germline V gene data show CDR1 as SGHTA and CDR2 as FQGNSA. CDR3 nucleotide sequence: TGTGCCAGCAGCTTAGGACTAGCGGGAGGTGAGCAGTTCTTC. Its protein product is CASSLGLAGGEQFF.

This clonotype was seen ten or more times. The chain has TRBV20-1 and TRBJ2-5; no clear D. The CDR3 runs to 13 residues. The germline V gene encodes CDR1 DFQATT and CDR2 SNEGSKA (reference sequence). V was trimmed by 0 bases and J by 7 bases, leaving 12 bases between them. The CDR3 sequence is CSARDRPDLTQYF. CDR3 nucleotide sequence: TGCAGTGCTAGAGATCGGCCAGACCTGACCCAGTACTTC.

This clonotype was recorded a few times. The V gene is TRBV6-1, the J gene TRBJ2-3, with D tentatively TRBD1 or TRBD2 (5 bases each). The CDR3 is 15 residues long. Germline V lookup: CDR1 MNHNS, CDR2 SASEGT. V was clipped by 5 bases and J by 4 bases, with 16 bases between them. CDR3 sequence: CASSTGTSPADTQYF. CDR3 DNA sequence: TGTGCCAGCAGTACCGGGACCTCCCCCGCAGATACGCAGTATTTT.

This chain links TRBV5-1 with TRBJ2-7; D uncertain. The CDR3 extends over 13 amino acids. V lost 0 bases to trimming and J lost 2 bases, with 6 bases between them. Per the germline V gene, CDR1 is SGHRS and CDR2 is YFSETQ. The CDR3 nucleotides read TGCGCCAGCAGCTTGGATTTGGCCTACGAGCAGTACTTC. Protein product: CASSLDLAYEQYF.